The clone carrying this T cell receptor beta chain has only a few counts. This entry belongs to a study of blood T cell repertoires in COVID-19. In the study overall: T cells, B-cell-depleted T cells, or PBMCs supplied cDNA or gDNA.

This CDR3 is 16 amino acids long. Germline lookup yields CDR1 SGHAT and CDR2 FQNNGV. Trimming left V 5 bases short and J 5 bases short, with 19 bases between. The table came from immunoSEQ multiplex PCR; TCRdb's copy has only in-frame clones and leaves some out. In the table there are 130,000 to 150,000 clones, roughly 90% of which are singletons. The source is a man aged 45-65 years with active or convalescent COVID-19. The sample was peripheral blood. The chain combines TRBV11-2 with TRBJ1-5; D possibly corresponds to TRBD1 (5 bases). The CDR3 protein is CASSPPIAGWDQPQHF. The CDR3 nucleotides are TGTGCCAGCAGCCCTCCCATAGCAGGGTGGGATCAGCCCCAGCATTTT.